Below, 5 T cell receptor beta chains from the same sample are listed, as sequenced in a study of blood T cell repertoires in COVID-19. The repertoire was sequenced with immunoSEQ multiplex PCR; TCRdb's copy has only in-frame clones and lacks some. The sample yields roughly 40,000 clones, around 80% seen once. The sequenced material came from peripheral blood. These TCRs come from a man between 65 and 85 years old with acute or convalescent COVID-19.

The chain links TRBV5-1 to TRBJ1-1; 7 nucleotides agree with TRBD1. Germline CDR1 and CDR2: SGHRS and YFSETQ. The junction had 3 bases not matched to a gene; V was cut back by 0 bases and J by 4 bases. The CDR3 runs to 14 residues. CDR3 sequence reads: CASSLANRGTEAFF. The CDR3 nucleotides read TGCGCCAGCAGCTTGGCAAACAGGGGCACTGAAGCTTTCTTT.

As concerns this clone: At one end, the junction sequence differs from germline, possibly due to a read error. J is TRBJ2-5 and V is TRBV18; 15 positions match TRBD2. This CDR3 has 17 residues. Germline V gene lookup returns CDR1 KGHSH and CDR2 LQKENI. CDR3 protein: CASSPPGLAGGQGTQYF. CDR3 coding DNA: TGTGCCAGCTCACCACCCGGACTAGCGGGGGGGCAAGGGACCCAGTACTTC.

V and J are TRBV25-1 and TRBJ1-5; a possible D gene is TRBD1 (6 bases). The length of the CDR3 is 14 residues. V gave up 3 bases and J gave up 6 bases, with 12 bases separating them. From germline, CDR1 is MGHDK and CDR2 SYGVNS. The CDR3 region has the DNA TGTGCCAGCAGTGATGGGGGGGCGGGTCAGCCCCAGCATTTT. It encodes CASSDGGAGQPQHF. Looking up the rest from reference TRBV25-1 and TRBJ1-5 gives the full variable domain: EADIYQTPRYLVIGTGKKITLECSQTMGHDKMYWYQQDPGMELHLIHYSYGVNSTEKGDLSSESTVSRIRTEHFPLTLESARPSHTSQYLCASSDGGAGQPQHFGDGTRLSIL.

The J gene is TRBJ1-5, the V gene TRBV7-9; maybe TRBD1 (5 bases). Germline assignment: CDR1 SEHNR and CDR2 FQNEAQ (reference sequence). Trimming removed 7 bases at V and 4 bases at J, with 11 bases between. CDR3 length equals 13 residues. CDR3 in amino acids: CASNSGGNQPQHF. Here the CDR3 DNA reads TGTGCCAGCAACTCCGGGGGGAATCAGCCCCAGCATTTT. Combining the CDR3 with reference TRBV7-9 and TRBJ1-5 gives the whole variable domain DTGVSQNPRHKITKRGQNVTFRCDPISEHNRLYWYRQTLGQGPEFLTYFQNEAQLEKSRLLSDRFSAERPKGSFSTLEIQRTEQGDSAMYLCASNSGGNQPQHFGDGTRLSIL.

This clone was detected only a few times. The J gene is TRBJ2-7, the V gene TRBV7-2; 8 nucleotides line up with TRBD2. From germline, CDR1 is SGHTA and CDR2 FQGNSA. The CDR3 is made up of 15 amino acids. Trimming removed 1 base from V and 0 bases from J; junction bases left unmatched: 2. The CDR3 DNA is TGTGCCAGCAGCTTAGGCGGGGGGATCTCCTACGAGCAGTACTTC. Residues: CASSLGGGISYEQYF.